Reported below is one T cell receptor beta chain. The entry originates in a study of blood T cell repertoires in COVID-19. Source study methods: The authors estimated nucleated cell counts from reference gene primer amplification. Libraries were prepared by immunoSEQ multiplex PCR; TCRdb keeps only in-frame clonotypes and omits some of them. D and trimming were read from the DNA, whereas the V and J calls and clone size are those reported in that table. The sample holds approximately 360,000 clones; roughly nine tenths are singletons and the top ten take over 1%. Sequencing was performed on peripheral blood. The sequence came from a middle-aged man with acute or convalescent COVID-19.

CDR3 DNA sequence: TGTGCCAGCAGTGTCACCGGGACAGGGGGCGGCGGGGAGCTGTTTTTT. Residues: CASSVTGTGGGGELFF. This chain connects TRBV6-4 to TRBJ2-2; 12 bases match TRBD1. Germline loops: CDR1 MRHNA, CDR2 SNTAGT. Losses at the gene ends were 4 bases for V and 7 bases for J; bases not matched to a gene: 7. CDR3 length: 16 residues.